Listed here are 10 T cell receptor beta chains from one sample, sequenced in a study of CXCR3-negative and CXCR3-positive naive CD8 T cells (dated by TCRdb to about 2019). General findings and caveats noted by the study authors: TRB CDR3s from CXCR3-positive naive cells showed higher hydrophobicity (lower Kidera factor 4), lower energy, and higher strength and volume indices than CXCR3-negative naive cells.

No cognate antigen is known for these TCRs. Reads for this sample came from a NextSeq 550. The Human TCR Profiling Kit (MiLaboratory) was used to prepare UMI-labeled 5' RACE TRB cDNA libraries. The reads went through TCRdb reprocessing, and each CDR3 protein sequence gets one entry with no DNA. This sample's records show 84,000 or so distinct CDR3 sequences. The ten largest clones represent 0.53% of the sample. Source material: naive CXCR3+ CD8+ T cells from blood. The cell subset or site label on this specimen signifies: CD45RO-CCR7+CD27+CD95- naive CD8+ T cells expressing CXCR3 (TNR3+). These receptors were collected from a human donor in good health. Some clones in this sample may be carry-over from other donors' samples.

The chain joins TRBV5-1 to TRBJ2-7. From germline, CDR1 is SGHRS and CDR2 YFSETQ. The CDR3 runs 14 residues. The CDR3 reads CASSLRGGSNEQYF. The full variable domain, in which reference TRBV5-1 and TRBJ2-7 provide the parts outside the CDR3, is KAGVTQTPRYLIKTRGQQVTLSCSPISGHRSVSWYQQTPGQGLQFLFEYFSETQRNKGNFPGRFSGRQFSNSRSEMNVSTLELGDSALYLCASSLRGGSNEQYFGPGTRLTVT.

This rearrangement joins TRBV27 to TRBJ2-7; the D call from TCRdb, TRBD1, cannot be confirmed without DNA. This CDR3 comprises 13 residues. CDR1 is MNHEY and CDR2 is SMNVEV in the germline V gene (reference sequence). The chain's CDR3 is CASSARAGYEQYF.

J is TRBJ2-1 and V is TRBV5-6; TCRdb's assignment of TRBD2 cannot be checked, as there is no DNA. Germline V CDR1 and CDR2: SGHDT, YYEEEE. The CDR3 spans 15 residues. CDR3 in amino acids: CASRPRGMSYNEQFF.

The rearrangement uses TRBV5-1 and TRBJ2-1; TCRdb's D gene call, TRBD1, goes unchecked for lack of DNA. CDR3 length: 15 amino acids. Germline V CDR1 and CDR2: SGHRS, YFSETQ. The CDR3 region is CASSLTGSPYNEQFF.

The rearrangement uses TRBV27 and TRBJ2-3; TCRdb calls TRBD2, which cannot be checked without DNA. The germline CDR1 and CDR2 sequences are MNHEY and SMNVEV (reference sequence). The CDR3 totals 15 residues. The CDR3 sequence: CASSPTSGRTDTQYF.

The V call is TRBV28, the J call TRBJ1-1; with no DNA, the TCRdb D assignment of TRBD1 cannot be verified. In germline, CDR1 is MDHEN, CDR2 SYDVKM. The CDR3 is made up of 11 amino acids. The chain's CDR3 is CASNVGVEAFF. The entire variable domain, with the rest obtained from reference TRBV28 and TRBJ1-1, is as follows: DVKVTQSSRYLVKRTGEKVFLECVQDMDHENMFWYRQDPGLGLRLIYFSYDVKMKEKGDIPEGYSVSREKKERFSLILESASTNQTSMYLCASNVGVEAFFGQGTRLTVV.

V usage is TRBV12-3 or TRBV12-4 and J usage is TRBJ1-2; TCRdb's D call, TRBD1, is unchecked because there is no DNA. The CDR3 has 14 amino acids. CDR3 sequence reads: CASSFGTGGRGYTF.

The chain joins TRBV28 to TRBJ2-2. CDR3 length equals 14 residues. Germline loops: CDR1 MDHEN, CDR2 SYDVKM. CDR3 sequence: CASSLSDDTGELFF.

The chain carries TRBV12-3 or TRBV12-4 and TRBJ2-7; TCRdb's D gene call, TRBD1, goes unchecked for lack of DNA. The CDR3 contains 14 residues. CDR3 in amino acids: CASRLAGAPGEQYF.

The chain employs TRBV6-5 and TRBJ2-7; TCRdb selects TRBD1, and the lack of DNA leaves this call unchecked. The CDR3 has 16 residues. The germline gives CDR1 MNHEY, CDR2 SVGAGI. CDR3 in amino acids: CASSFYEGTESYEQYF.